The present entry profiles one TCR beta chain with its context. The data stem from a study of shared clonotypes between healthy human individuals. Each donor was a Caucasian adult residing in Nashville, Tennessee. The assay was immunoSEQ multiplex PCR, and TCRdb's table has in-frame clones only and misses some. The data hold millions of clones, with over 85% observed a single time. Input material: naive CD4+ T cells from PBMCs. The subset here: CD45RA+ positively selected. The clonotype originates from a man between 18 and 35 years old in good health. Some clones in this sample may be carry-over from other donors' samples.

CDR3 DNA: TGCGCCAGCAGCTACAGGGCGGGTTATAATTCACCCCTCCACTTT. Amino acids: CASSYRAGYNSPLHF. V is TRBV5-1 and J is TRBJ1-6; D might be TRBD1 (6 bases). Germline CDR1 and CDR2: SGHRS and YFSETQ. The V and J ends lost 3 bases and 4 bases respectively, with 11 bases between them. The CDR3 is 15 amino acids.